The entry below gives a single T cell receptor (beta chain) sequence along with its context. The target antigen is unknown. Germline V CDR1 and CDR2: SGHRS, YFSETQ. The CDR3 totals 16 residues. V dropped 0 bases and J dropped 6 bases, with 13 bases sitting between them. PBMC samples from each donor numbered at least one pre-ART and at least two post-ART. This sample is drawn from a study of long-term antiretroviral therapy in people with HIV. Overall study findings and caveats: Repertoires in HIV (unlike those of controls) had narrower CDR3 length ranges. Post-ART samples showed increased diversity that remained below transplant donor control levels.

A v3.0 immunoSEQ assay was performed at survey level. Assay used: immunoSEQ multiplex PCR; TCRdb lists only in-frame clones, some missing. The sample has over 9,500 clones, about 69% seen once. The clonotype originates from a man aged 35-49 years with HIV. The J gene is TRBJ1-6, the V gene TRBV5-1; D uncertain. The sequencing here drew on unsorted PBMCs, taken 1.8 years before starting antiretroviral therapy. CDR3 amino acids: CASSLAMGAGNSPLHF. CDR3 coding DNA: TGCGCCAGCAGCTTGGCTATGGGAGCGGGTAATTCACCCCTCCACTTT. Filled out from reference TRBV5-1 and TRBJ1-6, the complete variable domain reads KAGVTQTPRYLIKTRGQQVTLSCSPISGHRSVSWYQQTPGQGLQFLFEYFSETQRNKGNFPGRFSGRQFSNSRSEMNVSTLELGDSALYLCASSLAMGAGNSPLHFGNGTRLTVT.